Following are 6 T cell receptor beta chains from one sample sequenced in a study of T-cell memory formation after mild COVID-19. TCRdb analysed the 5' RACE reads with MiXCR anew, one entry per CDR3 protein. Among 250,000 to 300,000 distinct CDR3 sequences listed, about 17% were seen once. Source material: PBMCs or a T cell subset sorted from them (not recorded which). Every receptor here comes from a man aged 18 to 29 who had mild COVID-19 (a few samples of this study predate the infection). Cell type and time point are not known.

The V call is TRBV12-3 or TRBV12-4, the J call TRBJ1-5; tentative D call: TRBD1 (5 bases). CDR3 length: 15 amino acids. The V end lost 6 bases, the J end lost 2 bases, and 14 bases lay between the germline ends. CDR3 region: CASSPGTLGNQPQHF. Here the CDR3 DNA reads TGTGCCAGCAGCCCGGGGACCCTAGGCAATCAGCCCCAGCATTTT.

V usage is TRBV5-1 and J usage is TRBJ2-7; 8 bases are shared with TRBD1. Losses at the gene ends were 4 bases for V and 3 bases for J; bases not matched to a gene: 6. The length of the CDR3 is 14 residues. Germline V lookup: CDR1 SGHRS, CDR2 YFSETQ. CDR3 loop: CASSEQGEGYEQYF. CDR3 nucleotides: TGCGCCAGCAGCGAACAGGGGGAAGGCTACGAGCAGTACTTC.

This clonotype was counted only a few times. The V and J genes are TRBV18 and TRBJ1-5, with D maybe TRBD1 (6 bases). CDR3 length: 14 residues. Between the trimmed V and J ends, which lost 6 bases and 4 bases, there was a span of 13 bases. Germline CDR1 and CDR2: KGHSH and LQKENI. CDR3 nucleotide sequence: TGTGCCAGCTCCTCTATACAGGGTAATCAGCCCCAGCATTTT. As protein: CASSSIQGNQPQHF. Variable domain in full (rest from reference TRBV18 and TRBJ1-5): NAGVMQNPRHLVRRRGQEARLRCSPMKGHSHVYWYRQLPEEGLKFMVYLQKENIIDESGMPKERFSAEFPKEGPSILRIQQVVRGDSAAYFCASSSIQGNQPQHFGDGTRLSIL.

Remarks on this clonotype: Lacking the conserved final phenylalanine or tryptophan, this CDR3 likely reflects a read error. The J gene is TRBJ1-2, the V gene TRBV6-6, with D possibly matching TRBD1 (6 bases). Trimming stripped 2 bases from V and 3 bases from J, with 22 bases between. This CDR3 has 18 amino acids. Per the germline V gene, CDR1 is MNHNY and CDR2 is SVGAGI (reference sequence). The CDR3 here is CASSYGARQVGGYYGYTS. CDR3 nucleotide sequence: TGTGCCAGCAGTTACGGGGCCAGACAGGTCGGTGGGTACTATGGCTACACCTCC.

The table lists this clonotype with many counts. This chain links TRBV5-1 with TRBJ1-1; D is uncertain. CDR3 length equals 11 residues. V lost 5 bases and J lost 5, with 7 bases in between. CDR1 and CDR2 from the germline V gene are SGHRS and YFSETQ. The CDR3 DNA reads as TGCGCCAGCAGGCTAGCTACTGAAGCTTTCTTT. Protein product: CASRLATEAFF. The full variable domain, completed using reference TRBV5-1 and TRBJ1-1, is KAGVTQTPRYLIKTRGQQVTLSCSPISGHRSVSWYQQTPGQGLQFLFEYFSETQRNKGNFPGRFSGRQFSNSRSEMNVSTLELGDSALYLCASRLATEAFFGQGTRLTVV.

This clonotype occurred a few times. The chain uses TRBV5-1 and TRBJ2-3; D gene unclear. There are 15 residues in the CDR3. The V end lost 3 bases, the J end lost 0 bases, and 11 bases lay between the germline ends. Germline V CDR1 and CDR2: SGHRS, YFSETQ. The DNA for the CDR3 is TGCGCCAGCAGCTACTCCCCCTCTAGCACAGATACGCAGTATTTT. Translated, it gives CASSYSPSSTDTQYF.